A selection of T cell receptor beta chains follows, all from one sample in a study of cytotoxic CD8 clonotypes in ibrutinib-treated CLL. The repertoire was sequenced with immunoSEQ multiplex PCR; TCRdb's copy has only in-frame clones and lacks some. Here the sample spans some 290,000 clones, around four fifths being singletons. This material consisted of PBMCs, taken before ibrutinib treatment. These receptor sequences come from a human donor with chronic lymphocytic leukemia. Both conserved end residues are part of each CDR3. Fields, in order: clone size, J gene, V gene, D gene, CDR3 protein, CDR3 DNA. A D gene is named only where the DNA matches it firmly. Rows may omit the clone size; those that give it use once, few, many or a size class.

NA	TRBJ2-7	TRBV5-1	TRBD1	CASSRTRDRPYEQYF	TGCGCCAGCAGCCGGACCCGGGACAGACCCTACGAGCAGTACTTC
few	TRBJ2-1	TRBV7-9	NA	CASSLRHGDEQFF	TGTGCCAGCAGCTTAAGGCACGGGGATGAGCAGTTCTTC
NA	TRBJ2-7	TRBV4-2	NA	CASSQDERRGYEQYF	TGTGCCAGCAGCCAAGATGAGCGGAGAGGATACGAGCAGTACTTC
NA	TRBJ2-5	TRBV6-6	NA	CASSQGQETQYF	TGTGCCAGCAGCCAGGGCCAAGAGACCCAGTACTTC
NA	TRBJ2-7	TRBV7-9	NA	CASSLSSGSYEQYF	TGTGCCAGCAGCTTAAGTTCAGGCTCCTACGAGCAGTACTTC
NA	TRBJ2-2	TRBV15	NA	CATSRVAGATGELFF	TGTGCCACCAGCAGAGTCGCAGGGGCCACCGGGGAGCTGTTTTTT
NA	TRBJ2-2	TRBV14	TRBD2	CASSQATSGWIGELFF	TGTGCCAGCAGCCAAGCTACTAGCGGGTGGATCGGGGAGCTGTTTTTT
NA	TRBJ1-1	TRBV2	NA	CASSEGITEAFF	TGTGCCAGCAGTGAAGGGATAACTGAAGCTTTCTTT
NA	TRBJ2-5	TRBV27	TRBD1	CASSSRGLELKETQYF	TGTGCCAGCAGCTCAAGGGGGCTAGAGCTAAAAGAGACCCAGTACTTC
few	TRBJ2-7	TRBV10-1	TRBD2	CARHALAGVYEQYF	TGCGCCAGGCACGCCCTAGCGGGTGTCTACGAGCAGTACTTC
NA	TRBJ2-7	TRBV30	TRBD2	CAWSAGTSAYEQYF	TGTGCCTGGAGCGCCGGGACTAGCGCCTACGAGCAGTACTTC
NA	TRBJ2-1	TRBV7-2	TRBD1	CASSSQGTGGGNEQFF	TGTGCCAGCAGCTCTCAGGGGACAGGGGGCGGCAATGAGCAGTTCTTC
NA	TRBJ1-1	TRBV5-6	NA	CASSLVRAMNTEAFF	TGTGCCAGCAGCTTGGTCCGGGCTATGAACACTGAAGCTTTCTTT
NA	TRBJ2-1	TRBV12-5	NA	CASGLAPGVGSYNEQFF	TGTGCTAGTGGTTTGGCTCCCGGGGTGGGCTCCTACAATGAGCAGTTCTTC
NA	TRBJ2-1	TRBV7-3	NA	CASSGTGVGYNEQFF	TGTGCCAGCAGCGGAACGGGAGTTGGCTACAATGAGCAGTTCTTC
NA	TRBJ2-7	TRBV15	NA	CATSRGLQPYEQYF	TGTGCCACCAGCAGAGGGTTACAGCCCTACGAGCAGTACTTC
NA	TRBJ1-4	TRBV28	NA	CASKKGMGHGGTATNEKLFF	TGTGCCAGCAAGAAGGGCATGGGACACGGAGGAACCGCAACTAATGAAAAACTGTTTTTT
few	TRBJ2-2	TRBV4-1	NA	CASSLLAVWDRELFF	TGCGCCAGCAGCCTGTTAGCGGTGTGGGACCGGGAGCTGTTTTTT
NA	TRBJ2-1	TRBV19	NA	CASSTHYGAGSYNEQFF	TGTGCCAGTAGTACCCATTATGGGGCGGGATCCTACAATGAGCAGTTCTTC
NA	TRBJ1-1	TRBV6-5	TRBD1	CASSYRQGLGGTEAFF	TGTGCCAGCAGTTACCGACAGGGGCTGGGAGGCACTGAAGCTTTCTTT
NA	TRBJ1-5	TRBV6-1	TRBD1	CASSLRTGGQPQHF	TGTGCCAGCAGTCTTAGGACAGGGGGCCAGCCCCAGCATTTT
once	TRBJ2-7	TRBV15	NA	CATSRDRSAAGEQYF	TGTGCCACCAGCAGAGATCGGAGTGCAGCTGGGGAGCAGTACTTC
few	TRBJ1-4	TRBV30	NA	CAWSDSRTAFNEKLFF	TGTGCCTGGAGTGATTCTAGGACAGCATTCAATGAAAAACTGTTTTTT
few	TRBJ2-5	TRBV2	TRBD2	CASRLAGGLETQYF	TGTGCCAGCAGACTAGCGGGAGGATTAGAGACCCAGTACTTC
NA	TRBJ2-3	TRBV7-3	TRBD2	CASSRSGRAADTQYF	TGTGCCAGCAGCCGTAGCGGGAGGGCGGCAGATACGCAGTATTTT
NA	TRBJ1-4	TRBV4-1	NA	CASSQVSPNEKLFF	TGCGCCAGCAGCCAAGTTTCCCCTAATGAAAAACTGTTTTTT
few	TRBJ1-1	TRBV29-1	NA	CSVLGQLNTEAFF	TGCAGCGTTCTGGGACAATTGAACACTGAAGCTTTCTTT
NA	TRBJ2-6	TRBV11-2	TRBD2	CASSIRLAGNSGANVLTF	TGTGCCAGCAGCATTAGACTAGCGGGTAACTCTGGGGCCAACGTCCTGACTTTC
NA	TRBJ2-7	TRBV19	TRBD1	CASSEQGQIPYEQYF	TGTGCCAGTAGTGAACAGGGACAGATCCCCTACGAGCAGTACTTC
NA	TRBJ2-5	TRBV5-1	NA	CASSLAVERRKETQYF	TGCGCCAGCAGCTTGGCCGTGGAGCGGAGGAAAGAGACCCAGTACTTC
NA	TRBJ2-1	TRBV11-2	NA	CASSFPTLRSYNEQFF	TGTGCCAGCAGCTTTCCTACCCTCCGCTCCTACAATGAGCAGTTCTTC
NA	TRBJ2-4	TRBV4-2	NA	CASSQELNQRAIQYF	TGTGCCAGCAGCCAAGAGTTGAACCAGCGGGCAATTCAGTACTTC
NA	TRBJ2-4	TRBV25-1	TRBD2	CASRQGTSGGSVGIQYF	TGTGCCAGCAGACAGGGGACTAGCGGGGGGAGTGTAGGCATTCAGTACTTC
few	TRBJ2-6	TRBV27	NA	CASSFGSGANVLTF	TGTGCCAGCAGTTTCGGGTCTGGGGCCAACGTCCTGACTTTC
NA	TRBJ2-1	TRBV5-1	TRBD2	CASSHGLAGGVYNEQFF	TGCGCCAGCAGCCACGGACTAGCGGGAGGGGTCTACAATGAGCAGTTCTTC
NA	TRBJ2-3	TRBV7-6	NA	CASSEQGTDTQYF	TGTGCCAGCAGCGAGCAGGGCACAGATACGCAGTATTTT
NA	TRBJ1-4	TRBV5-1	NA	CASSPTGNNEKLFF	TGCGCCAGCAGCCCCACGGGAAATAATGAAAAACTGTTTTTT
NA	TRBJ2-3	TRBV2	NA	CASSERVTQYF	TGTGCCAGCAGCGAAAGGGTTACGCAGTATTTT
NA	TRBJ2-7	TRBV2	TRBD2	CASSPGLAGTYEQYF	TGTGCCAGCTCTCCGGGACTAGCGGGAACCTACGAGCAGTACTTC
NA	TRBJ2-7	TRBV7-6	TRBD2	CASSPGVWEGFIEQYF	TGTGCCAGCAGCCCTGGGGTTTGGGAGGGCTTTATCGAGCAGTACTTC
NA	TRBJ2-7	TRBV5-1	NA	CASSLGGSSYEQYF	TGCGCCAGCAGCCTGGGGGGCAGCTCCTACGAGCAGTACTTC
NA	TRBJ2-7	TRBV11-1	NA	CASSLWGSTYEQYF	TGTGCCAGCAGCTTATGGGGGAGTACTTACGAGCAGTACTTC
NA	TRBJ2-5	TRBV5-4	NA	CASSPASGETQYF	TGTGCCAGCAGCCCGGCTTCGGGAGAGACCCAGTACTTC
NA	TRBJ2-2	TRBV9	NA	CASSVPWGVDTGELFF	TGTGCCAGCAGCGTACCGTGGGGCGTTGACACCGGGGAGCTGTTTTTT
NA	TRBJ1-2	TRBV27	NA	CASRAQGGNYGYTF	TGTGCCAGCAGGGCACAGGGAGGGAACTATGGCTACACCTTC
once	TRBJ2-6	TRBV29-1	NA	CSVEALSGANVLTF	TGCAGCGTTGAAGCCCTATCTGGGGCCAACGTCCTGACTTTC
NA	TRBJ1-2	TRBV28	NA	CASSLVGAQGYGYTF	TGTGCCAGCAGTTTAGTGGGGGCGCAGGGATATGGCTACACCTTC
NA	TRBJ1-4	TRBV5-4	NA	CASSSARTGDEKLFF	TGTGCCAGCAGCTCCGCTCGGACGGGGGATGAAAAACTGTTTTTT
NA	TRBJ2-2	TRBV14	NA	CASSQFFGRRGSGELFF	TGTGCCAGCAGCCAGTTTTTCGGTAGGAGGGGCTCCGGGGAGCTGTTTTTT